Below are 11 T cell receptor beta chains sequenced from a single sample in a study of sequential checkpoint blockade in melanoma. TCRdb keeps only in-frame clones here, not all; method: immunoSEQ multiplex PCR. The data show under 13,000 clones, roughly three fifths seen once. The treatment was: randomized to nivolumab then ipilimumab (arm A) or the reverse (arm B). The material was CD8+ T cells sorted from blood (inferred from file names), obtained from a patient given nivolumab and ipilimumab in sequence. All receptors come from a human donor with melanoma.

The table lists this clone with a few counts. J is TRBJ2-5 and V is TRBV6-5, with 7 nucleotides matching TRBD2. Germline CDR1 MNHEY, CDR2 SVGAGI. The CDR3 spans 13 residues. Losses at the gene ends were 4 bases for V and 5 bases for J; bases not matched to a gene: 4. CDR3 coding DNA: TGTGCCAGCAGTTTGGACGGGGGGGAGACCCAGTACTTC. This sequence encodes CASSLDGGETQYF.

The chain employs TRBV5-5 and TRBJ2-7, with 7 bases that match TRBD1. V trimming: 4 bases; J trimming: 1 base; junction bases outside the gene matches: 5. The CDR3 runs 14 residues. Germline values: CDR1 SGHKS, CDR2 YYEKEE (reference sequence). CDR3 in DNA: TGTGCCAGCAGCCGACAGGGTCCTTCCTACGAGCAGTACTTC. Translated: CASSRQGPSYEQYF.

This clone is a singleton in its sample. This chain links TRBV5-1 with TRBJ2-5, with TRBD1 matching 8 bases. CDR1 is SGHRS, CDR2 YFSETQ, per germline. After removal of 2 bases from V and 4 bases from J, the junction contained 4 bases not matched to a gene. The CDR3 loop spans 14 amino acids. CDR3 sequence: CASSFGQGRETQYF. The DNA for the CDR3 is TGCGCCAGCAGCTTTGGACAGGGCAGAGAGACCCAGTACTTC.

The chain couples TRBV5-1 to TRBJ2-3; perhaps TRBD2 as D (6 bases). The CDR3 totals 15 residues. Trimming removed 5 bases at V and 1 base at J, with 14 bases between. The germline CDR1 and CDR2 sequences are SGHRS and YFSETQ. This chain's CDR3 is CASSRRLEGTDTQYF. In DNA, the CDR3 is TGCGCCAGCAGTAGGAGACTAGAGGGCACAGATACGCAGTATTTT.

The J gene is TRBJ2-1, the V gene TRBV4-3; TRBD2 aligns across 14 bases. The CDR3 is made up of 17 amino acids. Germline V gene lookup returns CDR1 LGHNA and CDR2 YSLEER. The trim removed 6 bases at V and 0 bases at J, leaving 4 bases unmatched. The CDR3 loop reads CASSTGTSGSSYNEQFF. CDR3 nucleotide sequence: TGCGCCAGCAGTACCGGGACTAGCGGGAGCTCCTACAATGAGCAGTTCTTC.

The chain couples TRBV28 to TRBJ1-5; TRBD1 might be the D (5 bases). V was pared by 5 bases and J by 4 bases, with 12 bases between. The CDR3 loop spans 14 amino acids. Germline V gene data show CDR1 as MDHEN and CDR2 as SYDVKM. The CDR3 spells CASSLGQLNQPQHF. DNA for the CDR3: TGTGCCAGCAGTCTCGGACAACTAAATCAGCCCCAGCATTTT. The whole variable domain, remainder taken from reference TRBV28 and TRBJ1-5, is DVKVTQSSRYLVKRTGEKVFLECVQDMDHENMFWYRQDPGLGLRLIYFSYDVKMKEKGDIPEGYSVSREKKERFSLILESASTNQTSMYLCASSLGQLNQPQHFGDGTRLSIL.

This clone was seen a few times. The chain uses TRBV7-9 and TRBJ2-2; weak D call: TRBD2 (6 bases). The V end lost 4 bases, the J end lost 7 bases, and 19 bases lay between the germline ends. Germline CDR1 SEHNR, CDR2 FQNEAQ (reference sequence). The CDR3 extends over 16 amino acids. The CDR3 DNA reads TGTGCCAGCAGCTGGGCTAGCGCCGTAATGGGCGGGGAGCTGTTTTTT. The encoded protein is CASSWASAVMGGELFF.

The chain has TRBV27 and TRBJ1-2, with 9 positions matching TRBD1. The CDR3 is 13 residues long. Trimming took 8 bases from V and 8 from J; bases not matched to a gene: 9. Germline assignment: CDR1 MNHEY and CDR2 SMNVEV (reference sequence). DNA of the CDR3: TGTGCCAGCTCCGGGACAGGGATCCGCGGCTACACCTTC. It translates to CASSGTGIRGYTF.

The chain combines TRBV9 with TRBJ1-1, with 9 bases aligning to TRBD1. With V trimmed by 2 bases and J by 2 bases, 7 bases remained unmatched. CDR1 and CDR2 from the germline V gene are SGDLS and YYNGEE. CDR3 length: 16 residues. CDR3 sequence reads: CASSVAGTGQNTEAFF. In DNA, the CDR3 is TGTGCCAGCAGCGTGGCAGGGACAGGGCAAAACACTGAAGCTTTCTTT.

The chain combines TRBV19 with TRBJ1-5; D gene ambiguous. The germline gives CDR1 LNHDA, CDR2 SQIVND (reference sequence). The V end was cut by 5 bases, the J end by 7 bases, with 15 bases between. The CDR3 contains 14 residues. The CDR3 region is CASSYSGGLQPQHF. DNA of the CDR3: TGTGCCAGTAGTTACTCAGGTGGTTTGCAGCCCCAGCATTTT.

CDR3 region: CASTPSTSGSNEQFF. The CDR3 DNA reads as TGTGCCAGCACCCCGTCGACTAGCGGGAGCAATGAGCAGTTCTTC. J is TRBJ2-1 and V is TRBV27, with 12 bases fitting TRBD2. Trimming took 7 bases from V and 6 from J; bases not matched to a gene: 7. Germline CDR1 is MNHEY and CDR2 is SMNVEV (reference sequence). This CDR3 is built from 15 residues.